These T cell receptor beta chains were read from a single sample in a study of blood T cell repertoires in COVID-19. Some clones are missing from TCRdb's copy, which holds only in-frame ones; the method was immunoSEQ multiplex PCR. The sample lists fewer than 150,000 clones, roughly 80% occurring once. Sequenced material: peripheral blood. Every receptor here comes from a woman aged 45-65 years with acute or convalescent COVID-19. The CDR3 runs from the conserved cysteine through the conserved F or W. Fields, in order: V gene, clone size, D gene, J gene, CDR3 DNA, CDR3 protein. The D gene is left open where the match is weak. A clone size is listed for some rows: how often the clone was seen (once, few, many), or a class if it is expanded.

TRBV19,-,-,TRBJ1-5,TGTGCCAGTAGTAGCCGGAGGCCGGCAAATCAGCCCCAGCATTTT,CASSSRRPANQPQHF
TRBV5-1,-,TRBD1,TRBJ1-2,TGCGCCAGCAGCTTCTTTTCGGGACAGGGGGGATCCTACACCTTC,CASSFFSGQGGSYTF
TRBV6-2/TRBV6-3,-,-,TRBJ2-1,TGTGCCAGCAGCCTACAGGGTGGCTCCTACAATGAGCAGTTCTTC,CASSLQGGSYNEQFF
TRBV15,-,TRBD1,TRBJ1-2,TGTGCCACCAGCCCCAAATTATCGGACAGGGGTCATGGCTACACCTTC,CATSPKLSDRGHGYTF
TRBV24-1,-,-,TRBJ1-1,TGTGCCACCAGTGATTCAAAGATCAGGGAAACTGAAGCTTTCTTT,CATSDSKIRETEAFF
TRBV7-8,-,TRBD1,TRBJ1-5,TGTGCCAGCAGCCCAGGACAGGCCGGAGGTCAGCCCCAGCATTTT,CASSPGQAGGQPQHF
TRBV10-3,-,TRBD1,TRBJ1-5,TGTGCCACTACTAATGGGACAGGAAATCAGCCCCAGCATTTT,CATTNGTGNQPQHF
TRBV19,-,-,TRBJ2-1,TGTGCCAGTAGTATAGATTTCCGGGGGTCAAGCTCCTACAATGAGCAGTTCTTC,CASSIDFRGSSSYNEQFF
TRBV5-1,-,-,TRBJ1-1,TGCGCCAGCAGCTTGGAACAGGGTAGTACTGAAGCTTTCTTT,CASSLEQGSTEAFF
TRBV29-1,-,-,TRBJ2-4,TGCAGCATCTCTCAGGGTCTAGCCAAAAACATTCAGTACTTC,CSISQGLAKNIQYF
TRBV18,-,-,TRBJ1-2,TGTGCCAGCTCAGAACGGCGGGACGGAGACTATGGCTACACCTTC,CASSERRDGDYGYTF
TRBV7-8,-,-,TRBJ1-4,TGTGCCAGCAGTTTGGGCCGTCAATTTAATGAAAAACTGTTTTTT,CASSLGRQFNEKLFF
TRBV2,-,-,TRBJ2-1,TGTGCCATCTTCGGGACACTTTACAATGAGCAGTTCTTC,CAIFGTLYNEQFF
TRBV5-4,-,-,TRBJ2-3,TGTGCCAGCAGCTTGGTCCCAGGAGATACGCAGTATTTT,CASSLVPGDTQYF
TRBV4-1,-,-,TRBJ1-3,TGCGCCAGCAGCCAAGATGAAGGGGCGGGAAACACCATATATTTT,CASSQDEGAGNTIYF
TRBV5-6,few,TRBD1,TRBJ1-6,TGTGCCAGCAGCGGACAGGGGGCTAATTCACCCCTCCACTTT,CASSGQGANSPLHF
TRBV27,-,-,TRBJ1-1,TGTGCCAGCAGCTCGGGACAGAACACTGAAGCTTTCTTT,CASSSGQNTEAFF
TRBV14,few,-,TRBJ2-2,TGTGCCAGCAGTCTGAACACCGGGGAGCTGTTTTTT,CASSLNTGELFF
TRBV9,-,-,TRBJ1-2,TGTGCCAGCAGCCCCTACGGAGGGAGCGGAGGCTACACCTTC,CASSPYGGSGGYTF
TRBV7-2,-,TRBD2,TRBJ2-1,TGTGCCAGCAGCTTAGCGGTTAGCGGGGGTTCCTACAATGAGCAGTTCTTC,CASSLAVSGGSYNEQFF
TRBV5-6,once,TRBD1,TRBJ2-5,TGTGCCAGCAGCTTGGCCCCGGGACAGGGGGAGACCCAGTACTTC,CASSLAPGQGETQYF
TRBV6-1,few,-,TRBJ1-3,TGTGCCAGCAGTGATTCTTACGCGAACACCATATATTTT,CASSDSYANTIYF
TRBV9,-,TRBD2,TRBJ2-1,TGTGCCAGCAGCTCGACTAGCGGGGGGGCCTTCAATGAGCAGTTCTTC,CASSSTSGGAFNEQFF
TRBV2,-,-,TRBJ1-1,TGTGCCAGCGCTGATCTAGGGGGCACTGAAGCTTTCTTT,CASADLGGTEAFF
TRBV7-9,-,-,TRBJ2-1,TGTGCCAGCAGCTTAACGGGTCGCTCCTACAATGAGCAGTTCTTC,CASSLTGRSYNEQFF
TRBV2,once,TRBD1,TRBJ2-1,TGTGCCAGCAGGGAGGGACAGGGGCAGTTCTTC,CASREGQGQFF
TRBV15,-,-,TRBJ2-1,TGTGCCACCGGGCCCAGGGGGCAGTTCTTC,CATGPRGQFF
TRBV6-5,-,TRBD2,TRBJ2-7,TGTGCCAGCAGGCGGGGGGGGAACTACGAGCAGTACTTC,CASRRGGNYEQYF
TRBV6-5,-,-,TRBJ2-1,TGTGCCAGCGCTCCTGGCGGGCCTTACAATGAGCAGTTCTTC,CASAPGGPYNEQFF
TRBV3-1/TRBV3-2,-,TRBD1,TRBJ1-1,TGTGCCAGCAGCCCGAGGCAGGGGGCGGACGCTTTCTTT,CASSPRQGADAFF
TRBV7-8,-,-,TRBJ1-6,TGTGCCAGCAGTTCCCGCGGGCCGGGGAATAATTCACCCCTCCACTTT,CASSSRGPGNNSPLHF
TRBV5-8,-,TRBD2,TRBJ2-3,TGTGCCAGCAGCTTGGGACTAGCGGGGACGGCAGATACGCAGTATTTT,CASSLGLAGTADTQYF
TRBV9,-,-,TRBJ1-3,TGTGCCAGCACCCGGACACGCTCTGGAAACACCATATATTTT,CASTRTRSGNTIYF
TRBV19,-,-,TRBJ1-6,TGTGCCAGTAGTATGAAGGGGGAAGCTTCACCCCTCCACTTT,CASSMKGEASPLHF
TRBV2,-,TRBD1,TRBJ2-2,TGTGCCAGCGTTCCGGGACAGCTAAACACCGGGGAGCTGTTTTTT,CASVPGQLNTGELFF
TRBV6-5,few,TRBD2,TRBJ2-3,TGTGCCAGCAGTCCCCCCGGGCGGGGGGAAGATACGCAGTATTTT,CASSPPGRGEDTQYF
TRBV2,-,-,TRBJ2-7,TGTGCCAGCAGTTCTACCTACGAGCAGTACTTC,CASSSTYEQYF
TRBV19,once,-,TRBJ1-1,TGTGCCAGTAGTATGGGGCAGGGGCCCACTGAAGCTTTCTTT,CASSMGQGPTEAFF
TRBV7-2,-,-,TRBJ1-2,TGTGCCAGCAGCTTTAACCAGGGGAATGGCTACACCTTC,CASSFNQGNGYTF
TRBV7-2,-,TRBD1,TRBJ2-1,TGTGCCAGCAGCTTAACCTCAGGGGGTGAGCAGTTCTTC,CASSLTSGGEQFF
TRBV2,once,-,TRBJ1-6,TGTGCCAGCAGTGAAGGCAGGGGACGAAATTCACCCCTCCACTTT,CASSEGRGRNSPLHF
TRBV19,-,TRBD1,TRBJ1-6,TGTGCCACCGGGACAGGGGGACTCGGTTCACCCCTCCACTTT,CATGTGGLGSPLHF
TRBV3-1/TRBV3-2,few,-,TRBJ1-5,TGTGCCAGCAGCGGAACAGGGTCCAGTCAGCCCCAGCATTTT,CASSGTGSSQPQHF
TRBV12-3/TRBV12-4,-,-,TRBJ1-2,TGTGCCAGCAGTTTAGGCCCGGACTATGGCTACACCTTC,CASSLGPDYGYTF
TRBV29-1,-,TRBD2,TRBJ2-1,TGCAGCGTATCTAGCGGGGGGACCTACAATGAGCAGTTCTTC,CSVSSGGTYNEQFF
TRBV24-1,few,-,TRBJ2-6,TGTGCCACCGGAACAGGGTCCGGGGCCAACGTCCTGACTTTC,CATGTGSGANVLTF
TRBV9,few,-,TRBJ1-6,TGTGCCAGCAGCGCCGGGAATAATAATTCACCCCTCCACTTT,CASSAGNNNSPLHF
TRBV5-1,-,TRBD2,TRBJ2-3,TGCGCCAGCAGCCGTTTCGGAACTAGCGGGGGCCCTAGCACAGATACGCAGTATTTT,CASSRFGTSGGPSTDTQYF
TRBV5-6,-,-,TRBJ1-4,TGTGCCAGCAGCCCTTGGGGCAGGGGTGAAAAACTGTTTTTT,CASSPWGRGEKLFF